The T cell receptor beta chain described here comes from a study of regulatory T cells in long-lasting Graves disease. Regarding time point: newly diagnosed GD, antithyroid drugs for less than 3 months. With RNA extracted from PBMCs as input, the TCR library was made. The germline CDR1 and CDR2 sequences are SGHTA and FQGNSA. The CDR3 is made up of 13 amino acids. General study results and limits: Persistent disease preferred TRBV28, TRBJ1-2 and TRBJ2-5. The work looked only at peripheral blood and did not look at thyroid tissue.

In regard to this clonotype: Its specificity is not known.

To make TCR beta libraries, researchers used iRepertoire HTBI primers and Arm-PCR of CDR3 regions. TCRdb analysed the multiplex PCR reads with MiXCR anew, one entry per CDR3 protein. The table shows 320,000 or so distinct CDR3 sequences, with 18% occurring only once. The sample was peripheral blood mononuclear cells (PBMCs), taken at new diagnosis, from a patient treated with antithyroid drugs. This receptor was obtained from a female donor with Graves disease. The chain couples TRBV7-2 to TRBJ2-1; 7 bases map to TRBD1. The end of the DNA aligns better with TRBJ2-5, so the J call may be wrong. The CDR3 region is CASNPGTAETQYF. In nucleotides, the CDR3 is TGTGCCAGCAACCCGGGGACAGCCGAGACCCAGTACTTC.